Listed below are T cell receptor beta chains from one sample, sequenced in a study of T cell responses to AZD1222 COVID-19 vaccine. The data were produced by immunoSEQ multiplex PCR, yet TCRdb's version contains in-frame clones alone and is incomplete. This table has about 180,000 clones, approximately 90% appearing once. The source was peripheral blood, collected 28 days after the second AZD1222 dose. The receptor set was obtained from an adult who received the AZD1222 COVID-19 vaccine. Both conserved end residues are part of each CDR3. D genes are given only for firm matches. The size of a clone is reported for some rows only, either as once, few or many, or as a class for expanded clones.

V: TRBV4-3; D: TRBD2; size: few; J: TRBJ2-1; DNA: TGCGCCAGCAGCCAAGCGGGGGGGAGCGGGGGATACAATGAGCAGTTCTTC; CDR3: CASSQAGGSGGYNEQFF
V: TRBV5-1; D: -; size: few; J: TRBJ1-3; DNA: TGCGCCAGCGCCTCTAGCTCTGGAAACACCATATATTTT; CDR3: CASASSSGNTIYF
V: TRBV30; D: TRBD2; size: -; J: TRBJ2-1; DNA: TGTGCCTGGAGTTCCTCTTCTAGCGGGAGGGATTACAATGAGCAGTTCTTC; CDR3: CAWSSSSSGRDYNEQFF
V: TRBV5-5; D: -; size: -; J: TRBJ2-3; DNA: TGTGCCAGCAGCTTGTCATGGGCTGTAACAGATACGCAGTATTTT; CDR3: CASSLSWAVTDTQYF
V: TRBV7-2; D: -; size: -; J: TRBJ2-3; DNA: TGTGCCAGCAGCGCCCAAGCTAGTATTGCAGATACGCAGTATTTT; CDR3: CASSAQASIADTQYF
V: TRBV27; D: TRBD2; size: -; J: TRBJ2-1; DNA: TGTGCCAGCAGAGGGACTAGGGGGGCGAGGGAGCAGTTCTTC; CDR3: CASRGTRGAREQFF
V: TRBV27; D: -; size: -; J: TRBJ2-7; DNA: TGTGCCAGCAGACGACAGATTCCCTACGAGCAGTACTTC; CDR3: CASRRQIPYEQYF
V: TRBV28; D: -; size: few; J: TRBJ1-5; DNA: TGTGCCAGCAGTTTAGAACATCAGCCCCAGCATTTT; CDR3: CASSLEHQPQHF
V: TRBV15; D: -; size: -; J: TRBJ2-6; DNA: TGTGCCACCAGCAGAGAATCGTCTGGGGCCAACGTCCTGACTTTC; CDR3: CATSRESSGANVLTF
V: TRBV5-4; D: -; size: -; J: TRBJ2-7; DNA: TGTGCCAGCAGCGGCGGGCTAGCGTACTCCTACGAGCAGTACTTC; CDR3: CASSGGLAYSYEQYF
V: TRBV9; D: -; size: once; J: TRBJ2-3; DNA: TGTGCCAGCAGCCCTGCCCCCGCAGATACGCAGTATTTT; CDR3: CASSPAPADTQYF
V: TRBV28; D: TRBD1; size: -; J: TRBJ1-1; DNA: TGTGCCAGCAGGCCAGACAGGGTGAACACTGAAGCTTTCTTT; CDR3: CASRPDRVNTEAFF
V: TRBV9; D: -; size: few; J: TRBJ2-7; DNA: TGTGCCAGCAGCGTAGATATGCGCGACGAGCAGTACTTC; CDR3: CASSVDMRDEQYF
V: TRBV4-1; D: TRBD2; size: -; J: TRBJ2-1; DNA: TGCGCCAGCAGCCAGCCCGGGAGGACGATTTACAATGAGCAGTTCTTC; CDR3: CASSQPGRTIYNEQFF
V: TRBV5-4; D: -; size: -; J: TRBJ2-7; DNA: TGTGCCAGCAGCCCCGGGACGCCGACCTACGAGCAGTACTTC; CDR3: CASSPGTPTYEQYF
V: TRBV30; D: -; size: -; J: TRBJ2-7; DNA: TGTGCCTGGAGTGTGAGAAGGGACTCCTACGAGCAGTACTTC; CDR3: CAWSVRRDSYEQYF
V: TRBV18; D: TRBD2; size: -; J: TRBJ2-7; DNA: TGTGCCAGCTCACCCTCGCGGGAGGAGCAGCAGCAGTACTTC; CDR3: CASSPSREEQQQYF